Presented here are 23 T cell receptor beta chains from one specimen sequenced in a study of T cell responses to AZD1222 COVID-19 vaccine. Sequenced by immunoSEQ multiplex PCR; TCRdb stores in-frame clones only, minus some. The sample has approximately 130,000 clones; 88% are singletons. Sequences were derived from peripheral blood, sampled 28 days after the second AZD1222 dose. These receptors were collected from an adult who received the AZD1222 COVID-19 vaccine.

The chain is built from TRBV12-3 or TRBV12-4 and TRBJ1-1, with a tentative D call TRBD1 (6 bases). This CDR3 is built from 13 residues. Trimming took off 8 bases at V and 3 bases at J, with 13 bases between the two ends. The CDR3 here is CASLHRDDTEAFF. DNA of the CDR3: TGTGCCAGCCTACACAGGGATGACACTGAAGCTTTCTTT.

The chain has TRBV7-3 and TRBJ2-3; D may be TRBD2 (6 bases). V was cut by 2 bases and J by 6 bases, with 15 bases left in between. CDR3 length equals 15 residues. Looked up from germline, CDR1 is SGHTA and CDR2 is FQGTGA. CDR3 sequence: CASSLGPGVTDTQYF. The CDR3 DNA follows: TGTGCCAGCAGCTTAGGCCCGGGGGTGACGGATACGCAGTATTTT. The full variable domain, rest sourced from reference TRBV7-3 and TRBJ2-3, is GAGVSQTPSNKVTEKGKYVELRCDPISGHTALYWYRQSLGQGPEFLIYFQGTGAADDSGLPNDRFFAVRPEGSVSTLKIQRTERGDSAVYLCASSLGPGVTDTQYFGPGTRLTVL.

The chain is built from TRBV28 and TRBJ2-7; no definite D call. The CDR3 contains 11 residues. V was shortened by 3 bases and J by 4 bases, with 4 bases between the two germline ends. The germline gives CDR1 MDHEN, CDR2 SYDVKM. The CDR3 is CASSFSYEQYF. The CDR3 DNA reads as TGTGCCAGCAGTTTCAGTTACGAGCAGTACTTC. Supplemented by reference TRBV28 and TRBJ2-7, the full variable domain reads DVKVTQSSRYLVKRTGEKVFLECVQDMDHENMFWYRQDPGLGLRLIYFSYDVKMKEKGDIPEGYSVSREKKERFSLILESASTNQTSMYLCASSFSYEQYFGPGTRLTVT.

The chain employs TRBV9 and TRBJ1-1, with TRBD1 as a possible D gene (6 bases). Germline CDR1 SGDLS, CDR2 YYNGEE. With 6 bases removed from V and 3 bases from J, the gap between germline ends came to 24 bases. There are 17 residues in the CDR3. The CDR3 coding sequence is TGTGCCAGCACTCCTCAACAGGGAATAAGGACGGACACTGAAGCTTTCTTT. This encodes CASTPQQGIRTDTEAFF.

V is TRBV6-2 or TRBV6-3 and J is TRBJ2-1, with D hard to call. Trimming shortened V by 0 bases and J by 7 bases, and 10 bases separated the two germline ends. The CDR3 totals 14 residues. Germline CDR1 MNHEY, CDR2 SVGEGT. The CDR3 nucleotides are TGTGCCAGCAGTTACTCGACGGCGGAGAATGAGCAGTTCTTC. Translated, it gives CASSYSTAENEQFF.

The chain couples TRBV3-1 (or the pseudogene TRBV3-2) to TRBJ1-2; TRBD1 aligns across 8 bases. This CDR3 has 13 amino acids. CDR1 is LGHDT and CDR2 is YNNKEL in the germline V gene (reference sequence). With V trimmed by 4 bases and J by 7 bases, 5 bases remained unmatched. The CDR3 sequence is CASSPGQEGGYTF. In nucleotides, the CDR3 is TGTGCCAGCAGCCCGGGACAGGAGGGTGGCTACACCTTC.

This clone was recorded a few times. J is TRBJ2-1 and V is TRBV5-4; a possible D gene is TRBD2 (5 bases). The CDR3 totals 16 residues. With 0 bases removed from V and 7 bases from J, the gap between germline ends came to 17 bases. Germline V gene lookup returns CDR1 SGHNT and CDR2 YYREEE (reference sequence). CDR3 region: CASSLDGPPRGNEQFF. CDR3 bases: TGTGCCAGCAGCTTGGACGGGCCCCCCCGAGGGAATGAGCAGTTCTTC.

J is TRBJ1-6 and V is TRBV6-5; 7 nucleotides agree with TRBD1. This CDR3 spans 15 amino acids. V shed 7 bases and J 5 bases; nucleotides not matched to a gene: 8. Germline assignment: CDR1 MNHEY and CDR2 SVGAGI. The CDR3 DNA is TGTGCCAGCAAAAAAGATACAGGGGATAATTCACCCCTCCACTTT. It encodes CASKKDTGDNSPLHF.

The rearrangement uses TRBV2 and TRBJ2-5, with D possibly matching TRBD1 (5 bases). This CDR3 is 13 amino acids long. Trimming removed 1 base at V and 5 bases at J, with 8 bases between. The germline CDR1 and CDR2 sequences are SNHLY and FYNNEI. The CDR3 bases are TGTGCCAGCAGTGAAGTAGGGGCCGAGACCCAGTACTTC. The encoded protein is CASSEVGAETQYF.

The rearrangement joins TRBV30 to TRBJ1-5, with D unclear. CDR1 is GTSNPN and CDR2 is SVGIG in the germline V gene (reference sequence). V dropped 2 bases and J dropped 3 bases, with 11 bases sitting between them. The CDR3 is 14 residues long. The DNA for the CDR3 is TGTGCCTGGAGTAGGCCCGATCTCAATCAGCCCCAGCATTTT. Residues: CAWSRPDLNQPQHF.

V gene TRBV6-5 combines with J gene TRBJ1-1; D is uncertain. V was clipped by 0 bases and J by 1 base, with 6 bases between them. The germline CDR1 and CDR2 sequences are MNHEY and SVGAGI. The CDR3 sequence is 14 residues long. The DNA for the CDR3 is TGTGCCAGCAGTTACTCGTCCAGGAACACTGAAGCTTTCTTT. Translation gives CASSYSSRNTEAFF.

V is TRBV4-1 and J is TRBJ2-1, with TRBD2 matching 10 bases. CDR1 MGHRA and CDR2 YSYEKL come from the germline V gene. With V trimmed by 0 bases and J by 1 base, 9 bases remained unmatched. The CDR3 runs 19 residues. DNA for the CDR3: TGCGCCAGCAGCCAAGAACCCTGGACTAGCGGCGTATCCTACAATGAGCAGTTCTTC. Its protein is CASSQEPWTSGVSYNEQFF.

The chain joins TRBV11-2 to TRBJ1-1, with D possibly being TRBD1 (5 bases). The CDR3 runs 15 residues. Trimming took 2 bases from V and 4 from J, leaving 14 bases between them. From germline, CDR1 is SGHAT and CDR2 FQNNGV. DNA for the CDR3: TGTGCCAGCAGCTTAAGGCCCGACGGGGGCACTGAAGCTTTCTTT. This encodes CASSLRPDGGTEAFF. The full variable domain, its missing parts supplied by reference TRBV11-2 and TRBJ1-1, is EAGVAQSPRYKIIEKRQSVAFWCNPISGHATLYWYQQILGQGPKLLIQFQNNGVVDDSQLPKDRFSAERLKGVDSTLKIQPAKLEDSAVYLCASSLRPDGGTEAFFGQGTRLTVV.

The chain is built from TRBV11-2 and TRBJ2-7; TRBD2 matches at 8 bases. The CDR3 runs 16 residues. The V gene end was trimmed by 1 base and the J gene end by 2 bases; junction bases not matched to a gene: 7. CDR1 and CDR2 from the germline V gene are SGHAT and FQNNGV. The CDR3 DNA follows: TGTGCCAGCAGCTTAGGTCCGCGGGGGGTCGCCTACGAGCAGTACTTC. As protein: CASSLGPRGVAYEQYF.

The rearrangement joins TRBV9 to TRBJ2-7, with 8 bases identical to TRBD1. The V gene end was trimmed by 0 bases and the J gene end by 3 bases; junction bases not matched to a gene: 8. Germline lookup yields CDR1 SGDLS and CDR2 YYNGEE. The CDR3 spans 16 residues. The CDR3 loop reads CASSVGEGQGLYEQYF. As DNA, the CDR3 is TGTGCCAGCAGCGTAGGTGAAGGACAGGGTCTCTACGAGCAGTACTTC.

CDR3 region: CASSTGVTGELFF. Here the CDR3 DNA reads TGTGCCAGCAGCACGGGGGTCACCGGGGAGCTGTTTTTT. The gene calls are TRBV6-5 and TRBJ2-2, with D possibly being TRBD2 (6 bases). Germline assignment: CDR1 MNHEY and CDR2 SVGAGI. The CDR3 loop spans 13 amino acids. Trimming shortened V by 6 bases and J by 4 bases, and 9 bases separated the two germline ends.

In this sample, this clone turned up a few times. This chain uses TRBV18 with TRBJ1-5; no definite D call. With 4 bases removed from V and 2 bases from J, the gap between germline ends came to 9 bases. The CDR3 extends over 14 amino acids. The V gene's germline CDR1 is KGHSH and CDR2 LQKENI. The DNA of the CDR3 is TGTGCCAGCTCACGAGGGAATGGCAATCAGCCCCAGCATTTT. Amino acid sequence: CASSRGNGNQPQHF.

The chain carries TRBV4-1 and TRBJ2-5, with 10 bases aligning to TRBD2. CDR3 length: 15 residues. V trimming: 1 base; J trimming: 5 bases; junction bases outside the gene matches: 4. The germline V gene encodes CDR1 MGHRA and CDR2 YSYEKL. The CDR3 DNA reads as TGCGCCAGCAGCCAAGGACAAGCGGGAGGGGAGACCCAGTACTTC. This translates into CASSQGQAGGETQYF.

The rearrangement uses TRBV5-5 and TRBJ1-1, with D unresolved. Trimming shortened V by 3 bases and J by 0 bases, and 9 bases separated the two germline ends. Germline values: CDR1 SGHKS, CDR2 YYEKEE (reference sequence). The CDR3 loop spans 14 amino acids. The CDR3 coding sequence is TGTGCCAGCAGCTCCGACGTCCTGAACACTGAAGCTTTCTTT. Residues: CASSSDVLNTEAFF.

The V gene is TRBV19, the J gene TRBJ2-1; D ambiguous. The CDR3 covers 15 residues. Per the germline V gene, CDR1 is LNHDA and CDR2 is SQIVND (reference sequence). V was pared by 4 bases and J by 2 bases, with 12 bases between. The CDR3 coding sequence is TGTGCCAGTAGTACCTACCGCCAGCCCTACAATGAGCAGTTCTTC. Protein: CASSTYRQPYNEQFF.

The V gene is TRBV19, the J gene TRBJ1-5; D might be TRBD1 (5 bases). This CDR3 has 16 residues. Germline CDR1 LNHDA, CDR2 SQIVND (reference sequence). V lost 3 bases, J lost 0 bases, and 12 bases lay in between. Written as DNA, the CDR3 is TGTGCCAGTAGTATCTGGGGCAGCGTTAGCAATCAGCCCCAGCATTTT. Translated, it gives CASSIWGSVSNQPQHF.

The chain joins TRBV7-3 to TRBJ2-5; a weak D match, TRBD2 (5 bases). V lost 2 bases, J lost 2 bases, and 6 bases lay in between. The germline V gene has CDR1 SGHTA and CDR2 FQGTGA. This CDR3 has 13 amino acids. CDR3 coding DNA: TGTGCCAGCAGCTTAGAGGGTCAAGAGACCCAGTACTTC. Translating it yields CASSLEGQETQYF.

This chain joins TRBV18 and TRBJ2-1; either TRBD1 or TRBD2 may supply D (6 bases each). The CDR3 runs 14 residues. Trimming left V 3 bases short and J 2 bases short, with 8 bases between. Germline CDR1 and CDR2: KGHSH and LQKENI. The CDR3 loop is CASSPGGAYNEQFF. CDR3 DNA sequence: TGTGCCAGCTCACCCGGGGGCGCCTACAATGAGCAGTTCTTC.